This is a list of T cell receptor beta chains from one sample in a study of identical twins. One entry per CDR3 protein results from TCRdb running MiXCR on the 5' RACE reads. The repertoire holds roughly 260,000 distinct CDR3 sequences, with about 14% as singletons. The sample comprised memory (CD45RO+) T cells sorted from blood. The receptors here all came from a woman aged 18 to 35 in good health. CDR3s include the opening cysteine and the closing phenylalanine or tryptophan. The D gene is left open where the match is weak. For some rows the clone size is stated as once, few or many, or as a class when expanded; others skip it.

d_gene	v_gene	j_gene	abundance	CDR3nt	CDR3aa
NA	TRBV20-1	TRBJ2-7	NA	TGCAGTGCCACCCAGTGGGGGGTTGGGGTCGGGAGTGGCTACGAGCAGTACTTC	CSATQWGVGVGSGYEQYF
TRBD2	TRBV20-1	TRBJ2-1	NA	TGCAGTGCTAGAGATGGCGGGGGAGCGATGCCGAGCTCCTACAATGAGCAGTTCTTC	CSARDGGGAMPSSYNEQFF
TRBD1	TRBV6-4	TRBJ2-1	NA	TGTGCCAGCAGGAGGGACAGTGCTCATGAGCAGTTCTTC	CASRRDSAHEQFF
TRBD2	TRBV27	TRBJ2-1	many	TGTGCCAGCAGTTCAGGGCTAGCGGGAGGGCATGAGCAGTTCTTC	CASSSGLAGGHEQFF
NA	TRBV6-1	TRBJ1-2	NA	TGTGCCAGCAGTCCGAGGACGGGCAGGGTGCGTGGCGGCTACACCTTC	CASSPRTGRVRGGYTF
NA	TRBV5-8	TRBJ1-1	few	TGTGCCAGCAGCTTAGGAGTAATGAACACTGAAGCTTTCTTT	CASSLGVMNTEAFF
NA	TRBV12-3/TRBV12-4	TRBJ2-2	many	TGTGCCAGCAGCCTACCCCCCGGGGCTCACACCGGGGAGCTGTTTTTT	CASSLPPGAHTGELFF
TRBD1	TRBV5-5	TRBJ1-2	many	TGTGCCAGCAGCTTGGCGGCAGGGGGCTCTAACTATGGCTACACCTTC	CASSLAAGGSNYGYTF
NA	TRBV2	TRBJ2-1	NA	TGTGCCAGCAGTGAAGCTCACGGAGGGGAGCAGTTCTTC	CASSEAHGGEQFF
NA	TRBV6-5	TRBJ2-7	few	TGTGCCAGCAGTTACTCTCAGGGGAGGAACGAGCAGTACTTC	CASSYSQGRNEQYF
TRBD2	TRBV6-1	TRBJ2-7	NA	TGTGCCACCCTACCACCGGGACTAGCCGTCGGCGAGCAGTACTTC	CATLPPGLAVGEQYF
NA	TRBV20-1	TRBJ2-2	many	TGCAGTGCTTACCAAGCGGGGAACACCGGGGAGCTGTTTTTT	CSAYQAGNTGELFF
TRBD1	TRBV7-6	TRBJ2-6	few	TGTGCCAGCAGCACCCACAGGGGTGACAACGTCCTGACTTTC	CASSTHRGDNVLTF
NA	TRBV6-5	TRBJ2-7	NA	TGTGCCAGCAGTTGGAGCCACGACCCAGGCGAGCAGTACTTC	CASSWSHDPGEQYF
NA	TRBV15	TRBJ2-6	many	TGTGCCACCAGCAGAGATGCGGTTACTGGGGCCAACGTCCTGACTTTC	CATSRDAVTGANVLTF
NA	TRBV14	TRBJ2-5	NA	TGTGCCAGCAGCCAAGGTGCTGGGCCACAAGAGACCCAGTACTTC	CASSQGAGPQETQYF
NA	TRBV11-2	TRBJ2-1	few	TGTGCCAGCAGCTTAGAACTAGACCTCGAGCAGTTCTTC	CASSLELDLEQFF
NA	TRBV20-1	TRBJ2-7	NA	TGCAGTGCTAGCGGGACGCGAGGCGAGCAGTACTTC	CSASGTRGEQYF
NA	TRBV11-2	TRBJ2-3	NA	TGTGCCAGCAGCTTGGAGACAGCTCCCTATACGCAGTATTTT	CASSLETAPYTQYF
TRBD1	TRBV29-1	TRBJ2-7	few	TGCAGCGTAATCGGGACAGAGGCTATTGAGCAGTACTTC	CSVIGTEAIEQYF
TRBD1	TRBV12-3/TRBV12-4	TRBJ2-1	NA	TGTGCCAGCAGACCTCAAACCGACAGGGGAGGAGATGAGCAGTTCTTC	CASRPQTDRGGDEQFF
NA	TRBV7-2	TRBJ2-7	NA	TGTGCCAGCAGCTTGGTCGAGCAGTACTTC	CASSLVEQYF
NA	TRBV6-1	TRBJ1-3	NA	TGTGCCAGCAGGTCTCCATTTTTTGAAGATGGAAACACCATATATTTT	CASRSPFFEDGNTIYF
NA	TRBV7-9	TRBJ2-5	NA	TGTGCCGGGCAAGGCAGGGGCTTCCAAGAGACCCAGTACTTC	CAGQGRGFQETQYF
NA	TRBV10-1	TRBJ2-1	few	TGCGCCAGCAGTGAATCGGGCGCCTACAATGAGCAGTTCTTC	CASSESGAYNEQFF
NA	TRBV7-2	TRBJ2-5	NA	TGTGCCAGCAGTCAGACCCGCGAGACCCAGTACTTC	CASSQTRETQYF
NA	TRBV20-1	TRBJ2-7	few	TGCAGTGCTAGTCGACTGGGCCTCTCCTACGAGCAGTACTTC	CSASRLGLSYEQYF
NA	TRBV6-1	TRBJ1-5	many	TGTGCCAGCAACGTCGATGGCCGTAGCAATCAGCCCCAGCATTTT	CASNVDGRSNQPQHF